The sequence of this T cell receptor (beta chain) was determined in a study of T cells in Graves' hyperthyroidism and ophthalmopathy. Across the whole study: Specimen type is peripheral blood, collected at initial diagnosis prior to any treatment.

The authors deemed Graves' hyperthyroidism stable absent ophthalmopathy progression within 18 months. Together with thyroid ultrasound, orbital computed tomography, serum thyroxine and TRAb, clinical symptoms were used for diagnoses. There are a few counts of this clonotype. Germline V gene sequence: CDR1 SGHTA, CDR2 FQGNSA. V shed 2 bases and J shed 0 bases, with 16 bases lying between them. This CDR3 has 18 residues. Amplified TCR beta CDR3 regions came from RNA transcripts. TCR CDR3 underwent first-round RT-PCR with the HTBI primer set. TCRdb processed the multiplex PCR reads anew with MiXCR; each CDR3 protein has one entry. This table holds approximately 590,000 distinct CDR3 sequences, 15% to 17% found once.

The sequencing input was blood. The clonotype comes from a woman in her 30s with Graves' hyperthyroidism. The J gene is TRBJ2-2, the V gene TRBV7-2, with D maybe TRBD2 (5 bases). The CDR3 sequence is CASSLYPQAATNTGELFF. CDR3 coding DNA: TGTGCCAGCAGCTTATACCCTCAAGCGGCTACGAACACCGGGGAGCTGTTTTTT.